This record looks at one TCR beta chain sequence and its context. The assay was immunoSEQ multiplex PCR, and TCRdb's table has in-frame clones only and misses some. The table includes 50,000 or so clones, over 90% detected once. The CDR3 contains 15 residues. CDR1 and CDR2 (germline): SGHTA, FQGTGA. J was trimmed by 6 bases and V by 0 bases; bases with no gene match: 3. This sample is drawn from a study of control samples from healthy donors and cancer patients. This clonotype originated in a woman between 45 and 65 years old with head and neck cancer. This chain connects TRBV7-3 to TRBJ2-3; TRBD2 aligns across 10 bases. The sequenced material came from PBMCs. CDR3 nucleotide sequence: TGTGCCAGCAGCTTAACGGGACTAGCGACGGATACGCAGTATTTT. Translated: CASSLTGLATDTQYF. Using reference TRBV7-3 and TRBJ2-3 for the parts outside the CDR3, the full variable domain is GAGVSQTPSNKVTEKGKYVELRCDPISGHTALYWYRQSLGQGPEFLIYFQGTGAADDSGLPNDRFFAVRPEGSVSTLKIQRTERGDSAVYLCASSLTGLATDTQYFGPGTRLTVL.